The clone carrying this T cell receptor (beta chain) was observed a handful of times. The antigen remains unidentified. The data belong to a study of cytomegalovirus exposure and HLA in healthy donors. Study summary: Within an early data release were 65 million to 90 million unique TCRs drawn from HLA-typed donors.

The PCR was carried out with 60 Vbeta primers and 13 Jbeta primers. This table comes from immunoSEQ multiplex PCR, and its TCRdb copy is limited to in-frame clones, with some not included. The profile shows about 160,000 clones, around 74% of them singletons. Study observations and caveats: Specificity of three CMV-associated chains for CMV antigens was verified in vitro.

The TCR comes from a female donor in good health and CMV-seronegative. The sample comprised PBMCs.

CDR3 nucleotide sequence: TGCGCCAGCAACTGGCGGGGGGAACAAGAGACCCAGTACTTC. It is translated as CASNWRGEQETQYF. The chain is built from TRBV5-1 and TRBJ2-5; 8 bases line up with TRBD2. This CDR3 has 14 amino acids. The V segment lost 6 bases and the J segment 2 bases; nucleotides outside the gene matches: 6. Germline CDR1 and CDR2: SGHRS and YFSETQ.